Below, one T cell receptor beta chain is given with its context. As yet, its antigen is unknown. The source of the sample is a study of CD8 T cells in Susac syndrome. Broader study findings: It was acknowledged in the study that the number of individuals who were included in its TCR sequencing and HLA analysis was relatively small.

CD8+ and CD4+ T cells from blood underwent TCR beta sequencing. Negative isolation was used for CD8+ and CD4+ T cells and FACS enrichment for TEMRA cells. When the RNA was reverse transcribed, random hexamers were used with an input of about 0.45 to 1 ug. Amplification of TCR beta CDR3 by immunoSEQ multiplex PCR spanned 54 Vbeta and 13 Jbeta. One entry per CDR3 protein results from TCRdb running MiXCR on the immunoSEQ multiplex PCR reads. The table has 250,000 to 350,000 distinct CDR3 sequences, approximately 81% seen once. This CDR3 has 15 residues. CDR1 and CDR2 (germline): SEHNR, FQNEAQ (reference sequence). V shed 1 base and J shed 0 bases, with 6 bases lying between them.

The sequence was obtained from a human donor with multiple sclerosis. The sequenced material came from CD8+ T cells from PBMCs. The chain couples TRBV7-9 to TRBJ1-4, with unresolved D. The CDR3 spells CASSLVPATNEKLFF. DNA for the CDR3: TGTGCCAGCAGCTTAGTCCCTGCAACTAATGAAAAACTGTTTTTT. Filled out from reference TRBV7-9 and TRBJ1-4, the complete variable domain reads DTGVSQNPRHKITKRGQNVTFRCDPISEHNRLYWYRQTLGQGPEFLTYFQNEAQLEKSRLLSDRFSAERPKGSFSTLEIQRTEQGDSAMYLCASSLVPATNEKLFFGSGTQLSVL.